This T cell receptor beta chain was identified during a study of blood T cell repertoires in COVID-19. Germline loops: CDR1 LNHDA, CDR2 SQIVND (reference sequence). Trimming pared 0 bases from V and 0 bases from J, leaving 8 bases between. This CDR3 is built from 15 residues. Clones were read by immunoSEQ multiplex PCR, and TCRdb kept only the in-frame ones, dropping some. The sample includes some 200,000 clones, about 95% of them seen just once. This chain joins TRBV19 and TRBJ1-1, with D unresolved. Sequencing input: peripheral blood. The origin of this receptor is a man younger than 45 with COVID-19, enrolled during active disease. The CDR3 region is CASSIDPGLNTEAFF. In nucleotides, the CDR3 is TGTGCCAGTAGTATAGATCCAGGTTTGAACACTGAAGCTTTCTTT.